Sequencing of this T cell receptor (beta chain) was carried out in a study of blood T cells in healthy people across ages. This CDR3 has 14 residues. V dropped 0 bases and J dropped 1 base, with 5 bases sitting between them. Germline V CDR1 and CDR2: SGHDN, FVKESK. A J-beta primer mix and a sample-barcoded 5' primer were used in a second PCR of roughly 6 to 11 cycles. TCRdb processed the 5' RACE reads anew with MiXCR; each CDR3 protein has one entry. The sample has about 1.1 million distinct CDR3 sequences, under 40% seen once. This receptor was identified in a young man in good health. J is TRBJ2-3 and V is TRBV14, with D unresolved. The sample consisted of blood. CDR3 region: CASSQELRTDTQYF. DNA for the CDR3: TGTGCCAGCAGCCAAGAGTTGCGCACAGATACGCAGTATTTT.